Given below is one T cell receptor beta chain in context. Its antigen is not identified. These data originate in a study of shared clonotypes between healthy human individuals. Study observations and caveats: Only blood samples were collected, and tissue repertoires likely differ. Genetic and exposure-history diversity was limited by the few donors.

This CDR3 is 15 amino acids long. Germline CDR1 LNHNV, CDR2 YYDKDF (reference sequence). The V and J ends lost 3 bases and 6 bases, in that order; junction bases with no gene match: 8. Template amounts of around 310 ng DNA, 30,000 or so T cell genomes, were employed in unsorted PBMC replicate PCRs. Clones were read by immunoSEQ multiplex PCR, and TCRdb kept only the in-frame ones, dropping some. Of 450,000 or so clones in the sample, roughly three quarters are singletons; the top ten hold approximately 12%. This receptor was taken from a woman aged 40 to 50 in good health. Some clones in this sample may be carry-over from other donors' samples. The rearrangement uses TRBV15 and TRBJ2-7; 10 nucleotides match TRBD1. The sample consisted of PBMCs. In DNA, the CDR3 is TGTGCCACCAGCAGGGACAGGGGGGCCTTGGGCGAGCAGTACTTC. Residues: CATSRDRGALGEQYF.